The source of this T cell receptor beta chain is a study of cytomegalovirus exposure and HLA in healthy donors. Study-level points and caveats: A later analysis reportedly found that, within productive TCRs, an Asian-associated ancestry cluster had fewer N-insertions than the mean observed across the roughly 670 donors. It has been reported that TCR beta sequences accurately predicted the HLA-A and HLA-B alleles of most subjects. In the analysis, some V segments, TRBV6-2 and TRBV6-3 included, were excluded as indistinguishable. TCR beta V- and J-gene trimming was later associated with a missense DCLRE1C variant.

Both 60 Vbeta primers and 13 Jbeta primers went into the PCR. Clones were sequenced by immunoSEQ multiplex PCR, and TCRdb holds only the in-frame ones, with some missing. In the table there are about 170,000 clones, approximately 88% of which are singletons. Concerning this clone itself: Its specificity is not known.

The CDR3 consists of 11 residues. Trimming took 5 bases from V and 8 from J, leaving 12 bases between them. The germline V gene encodes CDR1 DFQATT and CDR2 SNEGSKA (reference sequence). This TCR came from a boy aged 2 to 10 in good health and CMV-seronegative. This sequence joins TRBV20-1 and TRBJ1-2; D remains ambiguous. Sample: PBMCs. CDR3 sequence (DNA): TGCAGTGCTGCCGCCCTGAGGGGCTACACCTTC. Translating gives CSAAALRGYTF.